A single sample is the source of the 3 T cell receptor beta chains below, sequenced in a study of beta chain features in type 1 diabetes. Since all of the isolated RNA was reverse transcribed, expressed TCRB transcripts were what got sequenced. Profiled with immunoSEQ multiplex PCR; TCRdb holds only in-frame clones, not every one. The repertoire consists of approximately 120,000 clones, with 40% occurring once and the leading ten covering approximately 0.065%. Sequencing was carried out using stem cell memory CD4+ T cells from blood. The receptors shown here come from a woman in her late teens or twenties in good health.

The table lists this clone with a few counts. The V call is TRBV7-2, the J call TRBJ2-3; 9 bases line up with TRBD2. This CDR3 region has 17 residues. The V gene's germline CDR1 is SGHTA and CDR2 FQGNSA. Trimming at V came to 1 base and at J to 4 bases, leaving 9 bases not matched to a gene. This CDR3 is CASSLVGSGSGSDTQYF. The DNA for the CDR3 is TGTGCCAGCAGCTTAGTTGGTAGCGGGAGCGGGTCAGATACGCAGTATTTT.

In its sample, this clone was seen a few times. The chain uses TRBV5-1 and TRBJ1-1, with TRBD1 identical over 8 bases. The CDR3 loop spans 16 amino acids. Trimming took 4 bases from V and 2 from J; bases not matched to a gene: 10. The V gene's germline CDR1 is SGHRS and CDR2 YFSETQ. DNA of the CDR3: TGCGCCAGCAGCCGCTTGGTTGGACAGGGCAACACTGAAGCTTTCTTT. Residues: CASSRLVGQGNTEAFF. Full variable domain (missing parts from reference TRBV5-1 and TRBJ1-1): KAGVTQTPRYLIKTRGQQVTLSCSPISGHRSVSWYQQTPGQGLQFLFEYFSETQRNKGNFPGRFSGRQFSNSRSEMNVSTLELGDSALYLCASSRLVGQGNTEAFFGQGTRLTVV.

This clone was seen once. V is TRBV6-1 and J is TRBJ1-1; 11 positions agree with TRBD1. Germline CDR1 MNHNS, CDR2 SASEGT. The CDR3 consists of 15 residues. Trimming removed 4 bases from V and 7 bases from J; junction bases left unmatched: 8. The CDR3 region is CASSARDRGKVEAFF. Written as DNA, the CDR3 is TGTGCCAGCAGTGCCCGGGACAGGGGGAAAGTTGAAGCTTTCTTT.